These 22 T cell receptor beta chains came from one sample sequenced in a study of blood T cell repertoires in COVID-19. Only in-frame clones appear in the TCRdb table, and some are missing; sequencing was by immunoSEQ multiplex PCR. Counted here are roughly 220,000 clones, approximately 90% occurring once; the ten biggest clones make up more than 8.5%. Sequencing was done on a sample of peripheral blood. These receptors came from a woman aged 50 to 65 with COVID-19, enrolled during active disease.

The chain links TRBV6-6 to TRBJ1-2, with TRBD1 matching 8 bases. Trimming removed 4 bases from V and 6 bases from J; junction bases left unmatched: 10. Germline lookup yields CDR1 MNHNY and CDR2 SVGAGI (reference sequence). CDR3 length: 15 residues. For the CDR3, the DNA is TGTGCCAGCAGTTTTACCCCAGGGGGCCGACATGGCTACACCTTC. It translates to CASSFTPGGRHGYTF.

CDR3 protein: CASATGSAPYEQYV. The DNA for the CDR3 is TGTGCCAGCGCTACCGGGTCTGCACCCTACGAGCAGTACGTC. The gene calls are TRBV21-1 and TRBJ2-7; the table's D call TRBD2 went unverified against the DNA. TRBV21-1 corresponds to a pseudogene. This CDR3 has 14 residues.

CDR3 amino acids: CASSLEGRASGYTF. The CDR3 nucleotides read TGTGCCAGCAGCTTAGAGGGCAGGGCTAGTGGCTACACCTTC. This chain joins TRBV7-9 and TRBJ1-2, with D perhaps matching TRBD1 (5 bases). Germline V CDR1 and CDR2: SEHNR, FQNEAQ (reference sequence). This CDR3 is built from 14 residues. Trimming shortened V by 1 base and J by 7 bases, and 13 bases separated the two germline ends.

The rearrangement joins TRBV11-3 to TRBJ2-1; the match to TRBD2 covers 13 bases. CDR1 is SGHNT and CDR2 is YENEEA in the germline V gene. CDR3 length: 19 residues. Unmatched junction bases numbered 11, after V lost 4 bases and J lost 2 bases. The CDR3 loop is CASSSPTVTSGGAYNEQFF. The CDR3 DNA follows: TGTGCCAGCAGCTCGCCTACCGTCACTAGCGGGGGGGCCTACAATGAGCAGTTCTTC.

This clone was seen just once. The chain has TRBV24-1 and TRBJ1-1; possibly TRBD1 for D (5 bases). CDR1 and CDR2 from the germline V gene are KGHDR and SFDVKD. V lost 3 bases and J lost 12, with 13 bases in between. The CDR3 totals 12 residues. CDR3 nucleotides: TGTGCCACCAGTGATCCCTGGGGGAGGCCTTTCTTT. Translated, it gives CATSDPWGRPFF.

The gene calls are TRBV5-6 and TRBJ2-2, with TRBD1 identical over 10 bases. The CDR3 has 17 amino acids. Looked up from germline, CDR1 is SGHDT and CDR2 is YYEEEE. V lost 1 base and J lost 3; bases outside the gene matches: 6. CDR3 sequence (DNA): TGTGCCAGCAGCTTGATGGGACAGGGGCTATACACCGGGGAGCTGTTTTTT. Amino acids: CASSLMGQGLYTGELFF.

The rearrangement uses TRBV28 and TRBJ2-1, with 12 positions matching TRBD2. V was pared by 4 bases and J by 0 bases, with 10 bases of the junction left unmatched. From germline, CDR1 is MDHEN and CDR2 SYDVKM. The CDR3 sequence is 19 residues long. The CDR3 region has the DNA TGTGCCAGCAGTTCCTTCCTAGCGGGGGGGCCCAGCTCCTACAATGAGCAGTTCTTC. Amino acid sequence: CASSSFLAGGPSSYNEQFF.

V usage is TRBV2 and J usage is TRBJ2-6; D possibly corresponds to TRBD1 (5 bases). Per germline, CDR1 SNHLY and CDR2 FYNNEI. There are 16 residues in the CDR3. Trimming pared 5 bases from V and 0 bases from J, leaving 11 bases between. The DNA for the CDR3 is TGTGCCAGCAGTCGGACAATTATCTCTGGGGCCAACGTCCTGACTTTC. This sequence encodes CASSRTIISGANVLTF.

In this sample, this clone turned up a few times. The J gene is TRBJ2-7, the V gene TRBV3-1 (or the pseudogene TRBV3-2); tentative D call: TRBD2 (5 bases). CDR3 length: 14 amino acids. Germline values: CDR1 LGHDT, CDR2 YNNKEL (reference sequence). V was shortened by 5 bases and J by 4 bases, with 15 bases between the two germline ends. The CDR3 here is CASSNSSGRYEQYF. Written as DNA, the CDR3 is TGTGCCAGCAGCAACAGTTCGGGGAGATACGAGCAGTACTTC.

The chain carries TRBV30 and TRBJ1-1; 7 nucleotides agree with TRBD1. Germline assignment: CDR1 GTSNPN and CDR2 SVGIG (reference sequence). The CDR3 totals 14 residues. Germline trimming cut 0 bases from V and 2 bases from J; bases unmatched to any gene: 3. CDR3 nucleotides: TGTGCCTGGAGTGTGGGACAGCCTAACACTGAAGCTTTCTTT. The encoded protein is CAWSVGQPNTEAFF.

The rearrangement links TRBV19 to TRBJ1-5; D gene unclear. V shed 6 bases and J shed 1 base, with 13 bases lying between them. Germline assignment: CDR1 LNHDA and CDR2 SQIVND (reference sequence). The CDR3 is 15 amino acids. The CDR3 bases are TGTGCCAGTAGATCTCGTGGGAGAAGCAATCAGCCCCAGCATTTT. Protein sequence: CASRSRGRSNQPQHF.

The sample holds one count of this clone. Here the CDR3 reads CASSPLSGADTQYF. The CDR3 DNA reads as TGCGCCAGCAGCCCCCTCTCTGGGGCCGATACGCAGTATTTT. This sequence joins TRBV5-1 and TRBJ2-3; D possibly corresponds to TRBD1 (5 bases). The CDR3 sequence is 14 residues long. Trimming shortened V by 4 bases and J by 6 bases, and 15 bases separated the two germline ends. Looked up from germline, CDR1 is SGHRS and CDR2 is YFSETQ.

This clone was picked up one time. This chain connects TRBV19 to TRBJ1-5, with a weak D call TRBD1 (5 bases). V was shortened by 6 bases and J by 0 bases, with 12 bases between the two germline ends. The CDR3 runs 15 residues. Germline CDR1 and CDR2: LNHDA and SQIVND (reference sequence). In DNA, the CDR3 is TGTGCCAGTAGACCGGGGGTCGGTAGCAATCAGCCCCAGCATTTT. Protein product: CASRPGVGSNQPQHF.

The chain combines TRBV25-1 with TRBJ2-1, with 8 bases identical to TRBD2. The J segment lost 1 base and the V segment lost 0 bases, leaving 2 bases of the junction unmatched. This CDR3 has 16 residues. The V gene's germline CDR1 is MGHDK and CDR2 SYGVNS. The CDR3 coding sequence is TGTGCCAGCAGTGAATACCCGGGGGGGTCCTACAATGAGCAGTTCTTC. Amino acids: CASSEYPGGSYNEQFF. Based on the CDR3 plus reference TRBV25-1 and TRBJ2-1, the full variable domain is EADIYQTPRYLVIGTGKKITLECSQTMGHDKMYWYQQDPGMELHLIHYSYGVNSTEKGDLSSESTVSRIRTEHFPLTLESARPSHTSQYLCASSEYPGGSYNEQFFGPGTRLTVL.

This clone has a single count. The CDR3 DNA is TGTGCCAGCAGCTTAGGAAGACTGGGCTACGAGCAGTACGTC. Translating gives CASSLGRLGYEQYV. The V and J genes are TRBV11-2 and TRBJ2-7; D not certain. There are 14 residues in the CDR3. Trimming took 1 base from V and 3 from J, leaving 10 bases between them. Germline CDR1 reads SGHAT; CDR2 reads FQNNGV.

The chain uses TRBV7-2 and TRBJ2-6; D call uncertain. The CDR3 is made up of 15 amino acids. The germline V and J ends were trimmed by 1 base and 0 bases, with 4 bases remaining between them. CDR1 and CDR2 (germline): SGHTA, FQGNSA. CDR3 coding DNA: TGTGCCAGCAGCTTAGGCGCCTCTGGGGCCAACGTCCTGACTTTC. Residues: CASSLGASGANVLTF. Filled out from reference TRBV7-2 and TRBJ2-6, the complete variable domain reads GAGVSQSPSNKVTEKGKDVELRCDPISGHTALYWYRQSLGQGLEFLIYFQGNSAPDKSGLPSDRFSAERTGGSVSTLTIQRTQQEDSAVYLCASSLGASGANVLTFGAGSRLTVL.

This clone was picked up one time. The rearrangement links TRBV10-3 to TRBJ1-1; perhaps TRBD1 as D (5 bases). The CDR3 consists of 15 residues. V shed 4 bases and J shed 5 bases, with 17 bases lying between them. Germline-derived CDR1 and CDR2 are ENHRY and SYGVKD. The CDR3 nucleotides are TGTGCCATCAGTGTGGGAGGGACCGGGGGTACTGAAGCTTTCTTT. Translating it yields CAISVGGTGGTEAFF.

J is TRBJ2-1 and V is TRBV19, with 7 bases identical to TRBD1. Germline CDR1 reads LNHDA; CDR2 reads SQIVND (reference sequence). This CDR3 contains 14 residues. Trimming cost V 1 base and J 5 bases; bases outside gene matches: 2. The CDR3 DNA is TGTGCCAGTAGTATAGTGGGACAGAACAATGAGCAGTTCTTC. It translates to CASSIVGQNNEQFF.

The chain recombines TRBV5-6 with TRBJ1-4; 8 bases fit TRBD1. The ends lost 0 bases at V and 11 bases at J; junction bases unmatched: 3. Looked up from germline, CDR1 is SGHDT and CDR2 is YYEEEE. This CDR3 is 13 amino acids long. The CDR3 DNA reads TGTGCCAGCAGCTTGGGACAGGGGACGAAACTGTTTTTT. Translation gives CASSLGQGTKLFF.

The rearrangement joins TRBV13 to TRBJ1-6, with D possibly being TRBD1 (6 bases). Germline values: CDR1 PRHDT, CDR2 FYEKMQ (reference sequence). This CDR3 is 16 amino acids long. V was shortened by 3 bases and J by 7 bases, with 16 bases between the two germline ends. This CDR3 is CASSFTRGARNSPLHF. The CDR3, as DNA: TGTGCCAGCAGCTTCACGCGGGGGGCGCGGAATTCACCCCTCCACTTT.

The CDR3: CASSRQGTSYEQYF. CDR3 bases: TGTGCCAGCAGTAGACAGGGGACCTCCTACGAGCAGTACTTC. This sequence joins TRBV28 and TRBJ2-7, with 8 bases lining up with TRBD1. Germline V gene sequence: CDR1 MDHEN, CDR2 SYDVKM. The V gene end was trimmed by 5 bases and the J gene end by 0 bases; junction bases not matched to a gene: 3. This CDR3 comprises 14 residues.

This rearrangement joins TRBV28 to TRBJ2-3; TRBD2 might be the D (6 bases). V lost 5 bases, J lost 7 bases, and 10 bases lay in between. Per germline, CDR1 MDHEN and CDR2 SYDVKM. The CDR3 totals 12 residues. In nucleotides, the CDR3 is TGTGCCAGCAGTCCGGGGGTAAATACGCAGTATTTT. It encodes CASSPGVNTQYF.